Listed below are T cell receptor beta chains from one sample, sequenced in a study of metastatic and nonmetastatic thyroid tumors. TCRdb re-called clones via MiXCR from the PCR reads. Here the sample spans around 89,000 clones, under 15% being singletons. The sequencing sample was made of blood. The receptors originated from a female donor with papillary thyroid cancer or a benign thyroid nodule (not recorded which). Some clones in this sample may be carry-over from other donors' samples. Both conserved end residues are part of each CDR3. Each record gives: D gene, J gene, V gene, clone size, CDR3 DNA, CDR3 protein. The D gene is left open where the match is weak. The size of a clone is reported for some rows only, either as once, few or many, or as a class for expanded clones.

D: TRBD1; J: TRBJ2-1; V: TRBV5-1; size: NA; DNA: TGCGCCAGCAGCTCAGACAGGGGGATTAATGAGCAGTTCTTC; CDR3: CASSSDRGINEQFF
D: TRBD2; J: TRBJ2-3; V: TRBV9; size: few; DNA: TGTGCCAGCAGCCCCGGGCCCGGGGGGGAGGATACGCAGTATTTT; CDR3: CASSPGPGGEDTQYF
D: NA; J: TRBJ1-1; V: TRBV5-5; size: many; DNA: TGTGCCAGCAGCTTGCGTGCGGCGCGATACACTGAAGCTTTCTTT; CDR3: CASSLRAARYTEAFF
D: NA; J: TRBJ2-5; V: TRBV6-1; size: many; DNA: TGTGCCAGCAGAGGCAGGAGTAATCAAGAGACCCAGTACTTC; CDR3: CASRGRSNQETQYF
D: TRBD1; J: TRBJ1-2; V: TRBV28; size: many; DNA: TGTGCCAGTCGACAGGGCCATGGCTACACCTTC; CDR3: CASRQGHGYTF
D: NA; J: TRBJ2-2; V: TRBV3-1; size: many; DNA: TGTGCCAGCCAAGGGGCCCCTTCTGGGGAGCTGTTTTTT; CDR3: CASQGAPSGELFF
D: NA; J: TRBJ1-6; V: TRBV5-1; size: NA; DNA: TGCGCCAGCAGTTACACCGGGAAAACAAATTCACCCCTCCACTTT; CDR3: CASSYTGKTNSPLHF
D: NA; J: TRBJ1-1; V: TRBV14; size: few; DNA: TGTGCCAGCAGCCGGGCGGCCGCCGGCACTGAAGCTTTCTTT; CDR3: CASSRAAAGTEAFF
D: NA; J: TRBJ2-5; V: TRBV5-1; size: NA; DNA: TGCGCCAGCAGCCCAGGTGTGGCTGGAGAGACCCATTACTTC; CDR3: CASSPGVAGETHYF
D: NA; J: TRBJ2-7; V: TRBV5-1; size: many; DNA: TGCGCCAGCAGCTTCACTGGTCTAACCGACCCCAACGAGCAGTACTTC; CDR3: CASSFTGLTDPNEQYF
D: TRBD1; J: TRBJ1-1; V: TRBV29-1; size: few; DNA: TGCAGCGTTGAAGATCTTACAGGGGAGCATTGGGTTTTCACTGAAGCTTTCTTT; CDR3: CSVEDLTGEHWVFTEAFF
D: NA; J: TRBJ2-5; V: TRBV7-9; size: few; DNA: TGTGCCAGCAGACCCAGGGCGGAGGGAGGGACCCAGTACTTC; CDR3: CASRPRAEGGTQYF
D: NA; J: TRBJ2-7; V: TRBV6-1; size: NA; DNA: TGTGCCAGCAGTGACAGGGGAAAGTTCTCATACGAGCAGTACTTC; CDR3: CASSDRGKFSYEQYF
D: NA; J: TRBJ1-1; V: TRBV7-3; size: many; DNA: TGTGCCAGCAGCTTAATGAGAGGGAGGACTGAAGCTTTCTTT; CDR3: CASSLMRGRTEAFF
D: NA; J: TRBJ2-3; V: TRBV7-3; size: many; DNA: TGTGCCAGCAGCTCCAGTCTGGGCACAGATACGCAGTATTTT; CDR3: CASSSSLGTDTQYF
D: NA; J: TRBJ2-4; V: TRBV5-1; size: many; DNA: TGCGCCAGCAGCCCAGTAGCGGTAGTCAAAAACATTCAGTACTTC; CDR3: CASSPVAVVKNIQYF
D: NA; J: TRBJ1-1; V: TRBV5-4; size: NA; DNA: TGTGCCAGCAGCTTGGCGGAGGGGTTCACTGAAGCTTTCTTT; CDR3: CASSLAEGFTEAFF
D: NA; J: TRBJ1-3; V: TRBV5-1; size: many; DNA: TGCGCCAGCAGCCCGGGTGATGAGCGAAACACCATATATTTT; CDR3: CASSPGDERNTIYF
D: NA; J: TRBJ2-1; V: TRBV6-1; size: few; DNA: TGTGCCAGCGGTAAACAGGCTCACAATGAGCAGTTCTTC; CDR3: CASGKQAHNEQFF
D: NA; J: TRBJ1-2; V: TRBV20-1; size: many; DNA: TGCAGTGCTCCTGGTCCCTATGGCTACACCTTC; CDR3: CSAPGPYGYTF
D: NA; J: TRBJ1-2; V: TRBV4-2; size: many; DNA: TGTGCCAGCAGCCAAGATCTGGATACCTATGGCTACACCTTC; CDR3: CASSQDLDTYGYTF
D: TRBD1; J: TRBJ2-7; V: TRBV27; size: many; DNA: TGTGCCAGCAGTCCCCGGGACAGAAATTACGAGCAGTACTTC; CDR3: CASSPRDRNYEQYF
D: TRBD2; J: TRBJ2-1; V: TRBV6-1; size: many; DNA: TGTGCCAGCAAAGGGGGACTAGCGGAATACAATGAGCAGTTCTTC; CDR3: CASKGGLAEYNEQFF
D: NA; J: TRBJ2-7; V: TRBV6-1; size: many; DNA: TGTGCCAGCAGTGAAAATCTCGGGCAGGGAAAGAACGAGCAGTACTTC; CDR3: CASSENLGQGKNEQYF
D: TRBD1; J: TRBJ1-1; V: TRBV12-3/TRBV12-4; size: many; DNA: TGTGCCAGCAGTTTGGGGGACAGGGGGACTGAAGCTTTCTTT; CDR3: CASSLGDRGTEAFF
D: NA; J: TRBJ2-2; V: TRBV29-1; size: many; DNA: TGCAGCGTTAAGGCCATGGCCGGGGAGCTGTTTTTT; CDR3: CSVKAMAGELFF
D: TRBD1; J: TRBJ1-5; V: TRBV6-2/TRBV6-3; size: NA; DNA: TGTGCCAGCAGGCGGGGAGGAGGGGGCGCTAGCTATAGCAACCAGCCCCAGCATTTT; CDR3: CASRRGGGGASYSNQPQHF
D: NA; J: TRBJ1-4; V: TRBV5-6; size: many; DNA: TGTGCCAGCAGCTCGATAGGGCCCCGAGAAAAACTGTTTTTT; CDR3: CASSSIGPREKLFF
D: NA; J: TRBJ1-2; V: TRBV6-4; size: many; DNA: TGTGCCAGCAGCGAGACTGGAGGGATCAGTGGCTACACCTTC; CDR3: CASSETGGISGYTF
D: NA; J: TRBJ2-3; V: TRBV18; size: NA; DNA: TGTGCCAGCTCGCCGATTGACGGGGGCAGCAGCACAGATACGCAGTATTTT; CDR3: CASSPIDGGSSTDTQYF
D: TRBD1; J: TRBJ2-7; V: TRBV25-1; size: NA; DNA: TGTGCCAGCAGGCCCGGAGGTGGACAGGGGGCCTCCTACGAGCACTACTTC; CDR3: CASRPGGGQGASYEHYF